The 3 T cell receptor beta chains in this list originate from one sample, sequenced in a study of shared clonotypes between healthy human individuals. TCRdb's copy holds only in-frame clones and misses some; the assay was immunoSEQ multiplex PCR. Among about 680,000 clones listed, 92% were seen once. CD45RO-negative CD8 cells positively selected for CCR7 made up the naive population, which excluded terminally differentiated effector memory CD45RA+ cells. Sequenced: naive CD8+ T cells sorted from blood. All receptors come from a man aged 25 to 40 in good health.

The J gene is TRBJ2-5, the V gene TRBV14; D is undetermined. Trimming removed 0 bases at V and 1 base at J, with 9 bases between. The CDR3 length is 15 residues. Germline V CDR1 and CDR2: SGHDN, FVKESK. CDR3 region: CASSQDGTLQETQYF. DNA for the CDR3: TGTGCCAGCAGCCAAGACGGCACACTCCAAGAGACCCAGTACTTC.

Regarding this clone: A much larger clonotype is one base distant, so this may be a read error. The gene calls are TRBV11-2 and TRBJ2-1; the D gene is possibly TRBD2 (5 bases). V was pared by 1 base and J by 10 bases, with 5 bases between. The CDR3 consists of 11 residues. From germline, CDR1 is SGHAT and CDR2 FQNNGV. The CDR3 region is CASSLAGEQFF. For the CDR3, the DNA is TGTGCCAGCAGCTTAGCGGGGGAGCAGTTCTTC.

The chain has TRBV6-1 and TRBJ2-1; weak D call: TRBD2 (6 bases). The germline V gene encodes CDR1 MNHNS and CDR2 SASEGT. The CDR3 totals 13 residues. V lost 9 bases to trimming and J lost 2 bases, with 11 bases between them. CDR3 DNA sequence: TGTGCCAGTAGGGGACTCACCTACAATGAGCAGTTCTTC. Translating it yields CASRGLTYNEQFF.